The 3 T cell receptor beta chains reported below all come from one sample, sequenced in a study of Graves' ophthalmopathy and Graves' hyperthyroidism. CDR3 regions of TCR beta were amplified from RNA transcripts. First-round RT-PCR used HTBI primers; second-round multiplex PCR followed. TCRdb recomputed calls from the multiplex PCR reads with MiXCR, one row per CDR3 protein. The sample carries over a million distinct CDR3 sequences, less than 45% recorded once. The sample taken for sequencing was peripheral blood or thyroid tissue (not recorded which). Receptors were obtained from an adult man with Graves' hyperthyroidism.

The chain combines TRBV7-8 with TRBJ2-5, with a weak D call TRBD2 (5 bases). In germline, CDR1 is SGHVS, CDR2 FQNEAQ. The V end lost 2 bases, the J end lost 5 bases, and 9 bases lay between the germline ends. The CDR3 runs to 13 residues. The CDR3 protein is CASSLRPGETQYF. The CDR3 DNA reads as TGTGCCAGCAGCTTACGGCCGGGGGAGACCCAGTACTTC.

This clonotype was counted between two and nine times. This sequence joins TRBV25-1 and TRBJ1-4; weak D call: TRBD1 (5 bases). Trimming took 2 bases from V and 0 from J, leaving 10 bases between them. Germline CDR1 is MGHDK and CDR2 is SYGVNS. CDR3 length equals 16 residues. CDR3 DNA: TGTGCCAGCAGTGAACCCGCGACAGCAACTAATGAAAAACTGTTTTTT. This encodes CASSEPATATNEKLFF.

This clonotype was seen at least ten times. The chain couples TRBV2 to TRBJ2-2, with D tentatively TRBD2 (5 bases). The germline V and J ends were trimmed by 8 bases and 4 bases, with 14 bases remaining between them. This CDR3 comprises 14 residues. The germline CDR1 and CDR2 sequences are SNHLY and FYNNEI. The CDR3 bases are TGTGCCAGCCAAGAACTAGTGAGCACCGGGGAGCTGTTTTTT. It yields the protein CASQELVSTGELFF.